This T cell receptor beta chain was sequenced for a study of somatic mutations in cytotoxic T cells in rheumatoid arthritis. The CDR3 totals 15 residues. With V trimmed by 2 bases and J by 2 bases, 7 bases remained unmatched. Looked up from germline, CDR1 is SGDLS and CDR2 is YYNGEE. Study conclusions and caveats: Within 8 of 65 patients, the single biggest CD8+ clone made up more than 20% of CD8+ cells.

TCRdb's table, derived via immunoSEQ multiplex PCR, lists solely in-frame clones and lacks some. Here the sample spans about 12,000 clones, 74% being singletons. With respect to this clone: Antigen specificity is unknown.

The sequenced material came from CD8+ T cells sorted from blood. The clonotype was recovered from a woman between 40 and 55 years old in good health. This chain links TRBV9 with TRBJ2-7; TRBD1 matches at 7 bases. The CDR3 spells CASSVHRGPAYEQYV. The CDR3 DNA reads as TGTGCCAGCAGCGTTCACAGGGGCCCGGCCTACGAGCAGTACGTC.